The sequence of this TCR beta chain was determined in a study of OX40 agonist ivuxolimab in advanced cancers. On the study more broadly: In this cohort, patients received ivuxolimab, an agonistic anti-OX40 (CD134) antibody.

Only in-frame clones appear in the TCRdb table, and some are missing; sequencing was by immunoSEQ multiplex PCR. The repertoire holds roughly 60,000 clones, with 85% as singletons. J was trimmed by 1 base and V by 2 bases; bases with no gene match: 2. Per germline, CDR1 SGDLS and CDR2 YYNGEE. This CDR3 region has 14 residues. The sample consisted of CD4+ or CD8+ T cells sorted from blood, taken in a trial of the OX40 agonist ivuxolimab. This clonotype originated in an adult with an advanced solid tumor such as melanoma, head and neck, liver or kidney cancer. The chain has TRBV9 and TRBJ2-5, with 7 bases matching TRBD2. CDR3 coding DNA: TGTGCCAGCAGCGTTTGGGGGGGCCAAGAGACCCAGTACTTC. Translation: CASSVWGGQETQYF.